The 11 T cell receptor beta chains reported below all come from one sample, sequenced in a study of cytomegalovirus exposure and HLA in healthy donors. Vbeta (60) and Jbeta (13) primers were used in the PCR. The assay was immunoSEQ multiplex PCR, and TCRdb's table has in-frame clones only and misses some. The data hold over 200,000 clones, with roughly 91% observed a single time. Sequencing was carried out using PBMCs. The origin of the receptors is a woman aged 18-29 years in good health and CMV-seronegative.

The CDR3 DNA reads as TGTGCCAGCAGTGACATGACAGGGCTCAATCAGCCCCAGCATTTT. This encodes CASSDMTGLNQPQHF. The J gene is TRBJ1-5, the V gene TRBV6-1, with TRBD1 matching over 7 bases. Germline V gene data show CDR1 as MNHNS and CDR2 as SASEGT. V trimming: 3 bases; J trimming: 3 bases; junction bases outside the gene matches: 5. The CDR3 spans 15 residues.

The J gene is TRBJ2-5, the V gene TRBV29-1, with TRBD2 matching 7 bases. CDR1 is SQVTM, CDR2 ANQGSEA, per germline. This CDR3 region has 15 residues. V was clipped by 6 bases and J by 2 bases; unmatched bases: 12. The CDR3 loop reads CSVVKAGNYQETQYF. The CDR3 nucleotides read TGCAGCGTAGTAAAAGCGGGAAATTATCAAGAGACCCAGTACTTC.

V gene TRBV6-5 combines with J gene TRBJ1-1; 9 bases are shared with TRBD1. CDR3 length: 15 amino acids. V lost 0 bases to trimming and J lost 7 bases; unmatched junction nucleotides: 6. In germline, CDR1 is MNHEY, CDR2 SVGAGI. The CDR3 DNA reads TGTGCCAGCAGTTACTCGAACAGGGGGCGGAGTGAAGCTTTCTTT. Its translation is CASSYSNRGRSEAFF.

The chain combines TRBV7-3 with TRBJ2-1; 7 positions match TRBD1. Trimming at V came to 5 bases and at J to 3 bases, leaving 19 bases not matched to a gene. This CDR3 has 19 residues. Looked up from germline, CDR1 is SGHTA and CDR2 is FQGTGA. The chain's CDR3 is CASSPFSYRTGPFYNEQFF. CDR3 coding DNA: TGTGCCAGCAGCCCTTTCTCCTACCGGACAGGACCCTTCTACAATGAGCAGTTCTTC.

The J gene is TRBJ2-5, the V gene TRBV15; D is uncertain. There are 12 residues in the CDR3. Germline V gene lookup returns CDR1 LNHNV and CDR2 YYDKDF (reference sequence). Trimming cost V 5 bases and J 5 bases, with 9 bases left between them. In DNA form, the CDR3 reads TGTGCCACCAGCCAACTCAGGGAGACCCAGTACTTC. Amino acid sequence: CATSQLRETQYF.

This chain links TRBV5-6 with TRBJ2-7; 9 positions agree with TRBD2. J lost 1 base, V lost 4 bases, and 6 bases had no gene match. The germline CDR1 and CDR2 sequences are SGHDT and YYEEEE. The CDR3 has 15 amino acids. The CDR3 DNA reads TGTGCCAGCAGCCCCCGGACTAGCGTTTCCTACGAGCAGTACTTC. Protein: CASSPRTSVSYEQYF.

The rearrangement uses TRBV28 and TRBJ2-1, with D uncertain. CDR3 length: 16 amino acids. V was pared by 3 bases and J by 4 bases, with 16 bases between. Germline lookup yields CDR1 MDHEN and CDR2 SYDVKM. The CDR3 region is CASSLSLVTEYNEQFF. CDR3 coding DNA: TGTGCCAGCAGTTTGTCTTTGGTTACAGAATACAATGAGCAGTTCTTC.

The chain has TRBV7-9 and TRBJ1-3; 7 positions agree with TRBD1. This CDR3 is 15 amino acids long. CDR1 and CDR2 (germline): SEHNR, FQNEAQ (reference sequence). The trim removed 3 bases at V and 4 bases at J, leaving 6 bases unmatched. The CDR3 sequence is CASSFQTGAGNTIYF. The CDR3 coding sequence is TGTGCCAGCAGCTTTCAAACAGGGGCCGGAAACACCATATATTTT.

This clone came up once. The rearrangement links TRBV6-1 to TRBJ2-7, with 10 bases fitting TRBD2. CDR3 length equals 15 residues. V shed 7 bases and J 2 bases; nucleotides not matched to a gene: 8. Germline-derived CDR1 and CDR2 are MNHNS and SASEGT. The CDR3 DNA is TGTGCCAGCAAGGATAGCGGGGGGCCCACCTACGAGCAGTACTTC. This gives the protein CASKDSGGPTYEQYF.

This clone came up once. The chain has TRBV5-4 and TRBJ2-1; a possible D gene is TRBD1 (6 bases). Per germline, CDR1 SGHNT and CDR2 YYREEE (reference sequence). This CDR3 has 13 residues. V lost 4 bases, J lost 2 bases, and 7 bases lay in between. In nucleotides, the CDR3 is TGTGCCAGCAGCGGGGACACCTACAATGAGCAGTTCTTC. The encoded protein is CASSGDTYNEQFF.

This clone has a single count. The chain uses TRBV11-3 and TRBJ1-2, with unresolved D. The CDR3 sequence is 14 residues long. Germline CDR1 and CDR2: SGHNT and YENEEA. Trimming removed 5 bases from V and 5 bases from J, with 15 bases in between. The CDR3 DNA reads as TGTGCCAGCAGCATCGGTCCCTCTAGGTATGGCTACACCTTC. This translates into CASSIGPSRYGYTF. Full variable domain (outside the CDR3, taken from reference TRBV11-3 and TRBJ1-2): EAGVVQSPRYKIIEKKQPVAFWCNPISGHNTLYWYLQNLGQGPELLIRYENEEAVDDSQLPKDRFSAERLKGVDSTLKIQPAELGDSAVYLCASSIGPSRYGYTFGSGTRLTVV.